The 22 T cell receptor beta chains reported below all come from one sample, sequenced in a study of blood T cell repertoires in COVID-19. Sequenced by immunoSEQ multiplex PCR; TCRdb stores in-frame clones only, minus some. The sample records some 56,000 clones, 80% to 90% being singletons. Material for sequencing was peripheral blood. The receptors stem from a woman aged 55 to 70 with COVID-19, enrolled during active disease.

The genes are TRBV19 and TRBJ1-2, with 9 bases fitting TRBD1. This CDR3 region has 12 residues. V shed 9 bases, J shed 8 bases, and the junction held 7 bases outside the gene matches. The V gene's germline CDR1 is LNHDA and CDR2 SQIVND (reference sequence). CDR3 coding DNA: TGTGCCAGCGTGGGACAGGGAGAAGGCTACACCTTC. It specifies CASVGQGEGYTF. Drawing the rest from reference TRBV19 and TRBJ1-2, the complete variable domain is DGGITQSPKYLFRKEGQNVTLSCEQNLNHDAMYWYRQDPGQGLRLIYYSQIVNDFQKGDIAEGYSVSREKKESFPLTVTSAQKNPTAFYLCASVGQGEGYTFGSGTRLTVV.

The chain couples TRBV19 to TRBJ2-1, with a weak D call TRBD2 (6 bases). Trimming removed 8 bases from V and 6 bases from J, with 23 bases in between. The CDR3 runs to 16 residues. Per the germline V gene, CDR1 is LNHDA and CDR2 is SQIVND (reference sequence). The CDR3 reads CASDGVGGGLGNEQFF. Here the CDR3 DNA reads TGTGCCAGTGATGGGGTAGGTGGGGGACTCGGCAATGAGCAGTTCTTC.

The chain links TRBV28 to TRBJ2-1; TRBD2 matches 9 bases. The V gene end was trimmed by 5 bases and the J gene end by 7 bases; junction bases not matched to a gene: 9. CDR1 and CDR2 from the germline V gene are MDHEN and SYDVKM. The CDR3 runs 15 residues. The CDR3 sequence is CASSKAGGPLNEQFF. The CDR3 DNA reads TGTGCCAGCAGTAAGGCGGGAGGGCCTTTGAATGAGCAGTTCTTC. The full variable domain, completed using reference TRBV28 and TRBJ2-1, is DVKVTQSSRYLVKRTGEKVFLECVQDMDHENMFWYRQDPGLGLRLIYFSYDVKMKEKGDIPEGYSVSREKKERFSLILESASTNQTSMYLCASSKAGGPLNEQFFGPGTRLTVL.

CDR3 loop: CASSIGSEAFF. The CDR3 region has the DNA TGTGCCAGTAGTATAGGCAGTGAAGCTTTCTTT. The chain joins TRBV19 to TRBJ1-1; no firm D call. V lost 1 base, J lost 7 bases, and 4 bases lay in between. This CDR3 has 11 amino acids. CDR1 and CDR2 from the germline V gene are LNHDA and SQIVND (reference sequence).

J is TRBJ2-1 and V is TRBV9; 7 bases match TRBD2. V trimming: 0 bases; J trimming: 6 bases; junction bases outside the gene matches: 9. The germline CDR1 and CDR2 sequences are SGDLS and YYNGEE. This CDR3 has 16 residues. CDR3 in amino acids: CASSVASGIPLNEQFF. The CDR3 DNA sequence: TGTGCCAGCAGCGTAGCTAGCGGCATTCCTCTCAATGAGCAGTTCTTC. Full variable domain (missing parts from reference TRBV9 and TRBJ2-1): DSGVTQTPKHLITATGQRVTLRCSPRSGDLSVYWYQQSLDQGLQFLIQYYNGEERAKGNILERFSAQQFPDLHSELNLSSLELGDSALYFCASSVASGIPLNEQFFGPGTRLTVL.

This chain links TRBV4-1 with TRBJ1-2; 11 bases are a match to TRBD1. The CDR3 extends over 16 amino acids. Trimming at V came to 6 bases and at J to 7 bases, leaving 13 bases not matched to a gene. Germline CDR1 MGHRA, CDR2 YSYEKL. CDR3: CASSPNAGQGAFGYTF. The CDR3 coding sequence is TGCGCCAGCAGTCCTAACGCCGGACAGGGGGCGTTTGGCTACACCTTC.

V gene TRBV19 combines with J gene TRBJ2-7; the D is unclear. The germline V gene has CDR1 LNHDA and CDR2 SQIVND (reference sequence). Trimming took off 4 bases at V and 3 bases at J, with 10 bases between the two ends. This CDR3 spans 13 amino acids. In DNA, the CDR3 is TGTGCCAGTAGTAACCTCCGACACTACGAGCAGTACTTC. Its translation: CASSNLRHYEQYF.

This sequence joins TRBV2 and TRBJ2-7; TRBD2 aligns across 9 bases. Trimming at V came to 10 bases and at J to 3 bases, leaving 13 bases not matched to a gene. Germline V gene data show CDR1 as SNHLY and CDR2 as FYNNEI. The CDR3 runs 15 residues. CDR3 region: CANKIASGTNYEQYF. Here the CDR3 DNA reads TGTGCCAACAAGATTGCTAGCGGGACAAACTACGAGCAGTACTTC.

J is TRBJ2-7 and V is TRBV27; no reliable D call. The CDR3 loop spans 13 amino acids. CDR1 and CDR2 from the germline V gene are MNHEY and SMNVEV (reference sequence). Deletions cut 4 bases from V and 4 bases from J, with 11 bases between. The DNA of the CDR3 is TGTGCCAGCAGTTGGGCCAACGCGTACGAGCAGTACTTC. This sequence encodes CASSWANAYEQYF.

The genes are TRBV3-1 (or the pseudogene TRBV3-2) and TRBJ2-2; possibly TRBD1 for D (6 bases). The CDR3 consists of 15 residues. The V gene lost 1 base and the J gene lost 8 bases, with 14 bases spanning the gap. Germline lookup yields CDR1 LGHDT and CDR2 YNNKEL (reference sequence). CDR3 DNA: TGTGCCAGCAGCCAAGTTAACAGGGCGGCGGGGGAGCTGTTTTTT. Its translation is CASSQVNRAAGELFF.

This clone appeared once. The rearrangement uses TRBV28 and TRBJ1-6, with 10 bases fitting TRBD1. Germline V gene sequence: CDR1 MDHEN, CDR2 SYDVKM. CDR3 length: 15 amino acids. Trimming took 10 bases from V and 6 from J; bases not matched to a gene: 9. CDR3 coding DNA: TGTGCCACTAATTGGGGACAGGGGTTTAATTCACCCCTCCACTTT. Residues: CATNWGQGFNSPLHF.

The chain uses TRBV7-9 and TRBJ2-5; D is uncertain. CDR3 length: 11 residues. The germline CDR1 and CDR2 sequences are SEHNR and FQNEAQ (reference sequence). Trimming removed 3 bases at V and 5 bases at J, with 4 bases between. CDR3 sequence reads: CASSLSETQYF. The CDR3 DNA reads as TGTGCCAGCAGCTTGTCGGAGACCCAGTACTTC.

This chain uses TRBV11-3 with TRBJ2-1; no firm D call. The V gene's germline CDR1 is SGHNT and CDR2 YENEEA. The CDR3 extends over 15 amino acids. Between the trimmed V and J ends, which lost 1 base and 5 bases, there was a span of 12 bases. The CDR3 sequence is CASSLVGSLNNEQFF. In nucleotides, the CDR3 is TGTGCCAGCAGCTTAGTTGGCTCCTTAAACAATGAGCAGTTCTTC.

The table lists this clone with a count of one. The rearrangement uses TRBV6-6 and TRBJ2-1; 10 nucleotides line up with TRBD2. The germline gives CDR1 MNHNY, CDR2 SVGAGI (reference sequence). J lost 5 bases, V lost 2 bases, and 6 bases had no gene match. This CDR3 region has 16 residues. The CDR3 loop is CASSYQLAGTHNEQFF. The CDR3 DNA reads TGTGCCAGCAGTTACCAACTAGCGGGGACCCACAATGAGCAGTTCTTC.

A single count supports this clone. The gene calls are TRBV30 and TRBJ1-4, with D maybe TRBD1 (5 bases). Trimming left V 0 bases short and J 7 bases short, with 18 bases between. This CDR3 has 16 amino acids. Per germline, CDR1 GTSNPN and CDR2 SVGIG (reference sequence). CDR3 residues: CAWSVPLQGFGEKLFF. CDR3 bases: TGTGCCTGGAGTGTACCCCTCCAGGGTTTCGGTGAAAAACTGTTTTTT.

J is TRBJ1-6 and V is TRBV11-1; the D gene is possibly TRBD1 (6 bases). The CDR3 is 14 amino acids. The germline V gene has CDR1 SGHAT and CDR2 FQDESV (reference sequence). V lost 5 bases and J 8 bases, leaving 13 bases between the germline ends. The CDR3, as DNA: TGTGCCAGCAGCAAGGGGGTCCCCTATTCACCCCTCCACTTT. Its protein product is CASSKGVPYSPLHF.

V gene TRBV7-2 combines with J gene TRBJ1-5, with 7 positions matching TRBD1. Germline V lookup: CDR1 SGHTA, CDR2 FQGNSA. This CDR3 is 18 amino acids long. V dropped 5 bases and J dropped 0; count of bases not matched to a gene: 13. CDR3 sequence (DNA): TGTGCCAGCAGCCAAGCCGACAGGGAGAAGCCTAGCAATCAGCCCCAGCATTTT. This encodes CASSQADREKPSNQPQHF.

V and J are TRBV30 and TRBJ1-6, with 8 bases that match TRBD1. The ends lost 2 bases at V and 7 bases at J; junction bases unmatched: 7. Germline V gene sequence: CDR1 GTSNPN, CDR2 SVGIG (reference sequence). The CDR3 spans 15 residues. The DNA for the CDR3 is TGTGCCTGGAGTACACGGACAGGGCTAAATTCACCCCTCCACTTT. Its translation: CAWSTRTGLNSPLHF.

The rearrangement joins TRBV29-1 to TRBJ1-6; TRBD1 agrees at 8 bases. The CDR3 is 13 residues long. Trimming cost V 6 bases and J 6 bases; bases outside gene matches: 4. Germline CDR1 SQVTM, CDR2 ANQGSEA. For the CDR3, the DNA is TGCAGCGTCGGACAGGGAAGTAATTCACCCCTCCACTTT. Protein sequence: CSVGQGSNSPLHF.

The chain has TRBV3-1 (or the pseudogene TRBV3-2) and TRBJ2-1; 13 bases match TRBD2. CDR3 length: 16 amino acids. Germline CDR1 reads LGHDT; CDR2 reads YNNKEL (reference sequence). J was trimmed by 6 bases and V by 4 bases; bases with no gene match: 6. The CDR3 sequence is CASSLLWTSGSNEQFF. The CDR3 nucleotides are TGTGCCAGCAGCCTCCTGTGGACTAGCGGGAGCAATGAGCAGTTCTTC.

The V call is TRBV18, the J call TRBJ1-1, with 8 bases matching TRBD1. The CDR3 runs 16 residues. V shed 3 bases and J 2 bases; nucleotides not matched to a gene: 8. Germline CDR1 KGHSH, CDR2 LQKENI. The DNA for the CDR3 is TGTGCCAGCTCACCTTTTGAACAGGGGGGCAACACTGAAGCTTTCTTT. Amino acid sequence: CASSPFEQGGNTEAFF.

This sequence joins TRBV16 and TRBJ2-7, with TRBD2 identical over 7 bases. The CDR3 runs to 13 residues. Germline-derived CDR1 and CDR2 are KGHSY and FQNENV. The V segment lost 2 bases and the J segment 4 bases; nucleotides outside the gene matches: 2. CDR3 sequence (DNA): TGTGCCAGCAGCCAAGGGGAGGGGTACGAGCAGTACTTC. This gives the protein CASSQGEGYEQYF.